Shown below are 16 T cell receptor beta chains from a single sample sequenced in a study of Ad26.COV2.S vaccination and SARS-CoV-2 variants. TCRdb's copy holds only in-frame clones and misses some; the assay was immunoSEQ multiplex PCR. The sample consists of roughly 140,000 clones, around 86% of them appearing once. The source was peripheral blood, collected after recovery from COVID-19. These receptors came from a human donor who had recovered from COVID-19.

The gene calls are TRBV24-1 and TRBJ2-2; 8 nucleotides agree with TRBD2. Germline assignment: CDR1 KGHDR and CDR2 SFDVKD. V lost 3 bases, J lost 6 bases, and 11 bases stayed unmatched. This CDR3 region has 17 residues. CDR3 sequence: CATSDTPPGRGAGELFF. The CDR3 nucleotides read TGTGCCACCAGTGATACCCCGCCGGGGCGGGGGGCCGGGGAGCTGTTTTTT.

The rearrangement joins TRBV6-6 to TRBJ1-4; D is undetermined. The CDR3 has 15 residues. Germline-derived CDR1 and CDR2 are MNHNY and SVGAGI (reference sequence). V was trimmed by 3 bases and J by 3 bases, leaving 11 bases between them. This CDR3 is CASSYWFDPNEKLFF. The CDR3 DNA follows: TGTGCCAGCAGTTATTGGTTTGACCCTAATGAAAAACTGTTTTTT.

The chain recombines TRBV5-1 with TRBJ2-6; D might be TRBD1 (7 bases). The CDR3 contains 18 residues. The V gene's germline CDR1 is SGHRS and CDR2 YFSETQ. V was cut by 0 bases and J by 0 bases, with 13 bases left in between. The CDR3 region has the DNA TGCGCCAGCAGCTTGGATACAGGGGACTCCTCTGGGGCCAACGTCCTGACTTTC. It yields the protein CASSLDTGDSSGANVLTF.

The chain is built from TRBV18 and TRBJ1-1, with D uncertain. This CDR3 region has 14 residues. V was clipped by 2 bases and J by 1 base, with 8 bases between them. Germline V lookup: CDR1 KGHSH, CDR2 LQKENI. The CDR3 spells CASSPFQENTEAFF. CDR3 DNA sequence: TGTGCCAGCTCACCATTCCAGGAGAACACTGAAGCTTTCTTT.

The rearrangement uses TRBV6-5 and TRBJ2-5; no definite D call. This CDR3 has 10 residues. Per germline, CDR1 MNHEY and CDR2 SVGAGI. V was pared by 8 bases and J by 4 bases, with 5 bases between. For the CDR3, the DNA is TGTGCCAGCGGCCGAGAGACCCAGTACTTC. Translating gives CASGRETQYF.

This chain connects TRBV9 to TRBJ2-1; D not resolved. CDR1 SGDLS and CDR2 YYNGEE come from the germline V gene. The V gene lost 3 bases and the J gene lost 4 bases, with 14 bases spanning the gap. The CDR3 contains 15 residues. The CDR3 region has the DNA TGTGCCAGCAGCGGATCGGGTACCCCTTACAATGAGCAGTTCTTC. The encoded protein is CASSGSGTPYNEQFF.

This clone was picked up a small number of times. This rearrangement joins TRBV6-5 to TRBJ2-3, with D hard to call. This CDR3 region has 13 residues. Trimming cost V 7 bases and J 3 bases, with 11 bases left between them. Germline-derived CDR1 and CDR2 are MNHEY and SVGAGI. This CDR3 is CASKAPMTDTQYF. The CDR3 DNA reads as TGTGCCAGCAAGGCCCCCATGACAGATACGCAGTATTTT.

The table lists this clone with a count of one. The chain links TRBV5-6 to TRBJ1-3; D not certain. Trimming left V 5 bases short and J 3 bases short, with 12 bases between. Germline V lookup: CDR1 SGHDT, CDR2 YYEEEE. This CDR3 comprises 14 residues. In DNA form, the CDR3 reads TGTGCCAGCAGTCGGCAGGACGGTGGAAACACCATATATTTT. Its translation: CASSRQDGGNTIYF.

The chain is built from TRBV5-1 and TRBJ1-6; D gene uncertain. The CDR3 has 14 amino acids. The ends were cut back, 4 bases at V and 6 bases at J, with 11 bases in the middle. CDR1 is SGHRS and CDR2 is YFSETQ in the germline V gene. CDR3 in amino acids: CASSRGEGNSPLHF. The CDR3 bases are TGCGCCAGCAGCCGGGGAGAGGGTAATTCACCCCTCCACTTT.

The J gene is TRBJ1-6, the V gene TRBV6-2 or TRBV6-3, with unresolved D. The CDR3 loop spans 15 amino acids. Germline CDR1 reads MNHEY; CDR2 reads SVGEGT. The germline V and J ends were trimmed by 0 bases and 7 bases, with 10 bases remaining between them. The CDR3 DNA reads TGTGCCAGCAGTTACTCTTGGGGAGGCAATTCACCCCTCCACTTT. Encoded protein: CASSYSWGGNSPLHF.

This clone was found a few times. V gene TRBV27 combines with J gene TRBJ2-2, with D unclear. Germline assignment: CDR1 MNHEY and CDR2 SMNVEV (reference sequence). The CDR3 covers 16 residues. V shed 2 bases and J shed 0 bases, with 10 bases lying between them. CDR3 sequence: CASSLLGSPNTGELFF. CDR3 nucleotide sequence: TGTGCCAGCAGTTTACTGGGCAGTCCGAACACCGGGGAGCTGTTTTTT.

The chain is built from TRBV20-1 and TRBJ2-7; no clear D. With 6 bases removed from V and 3 bases from J, the gap between germline ends came to 9 bases. This CDR3 is 11 amino acids long. In germline, CDR1 is DFQATT, CDR2 SNEGSKA (reference sequence). The CDR3 bases are TGCAGTGCCTTGGACCGCTACGAGCAGTACTTC. Its translation is CSALDRYEQYF.

The rearrangement links TRBV10-3 to TRBJ1-2; D call uncertain. V dropped 2 bases and J dropped 8 bases, with 18 bases sitting between them. Germline V gene sequence: CDR1 ENHRY, CDR2 SYGVKD. The length of the CDR3 is 15 residues. CDR3 nucleotide sequence: TGTGCCATCAGTGAGAGCGGTGAGGGTAGCAACGGCTACACCTTC. It yields the protein CAISESGEGSNGYTF.

The genes are TRBV25-1 and TRBJ2-7; 10 bases are a match to TRBD1. The J segment lost 7 bases and the V segment lost 7 bases, leaving 7 bases of the junction unmatched. The CDR3 loop spans 13 amino acids. Germline V gene lookup returns CDR1 MGHDK and CDR2 SYGVNS. DNA of the CDR3: TGTGCCAGCACCCGACAGGGGGCGGCTGAGCAGTACTTC. It yields the protein CASTRQGAAEQYF.

The CDR3 region has the DNA TGTGCCAGCAGTTACCCGTTGACAGGCTACACCTTC. This codes for CASSYPLTGYTF. V gene TRBV6-2 or TRBV6-3 combines with J gene TRBJ1-2, with D unresolved. The germline V gene has CDR1 MNHEY and CDR2 SVGEGT. Trimming cost V 2 bases and J 8 bases, with 9 bases left between them. The CDR3 has 12 amino acids.

The chain joins TRBV7-9 to TRBJ2-1; D gene ambiguous. Germline CDR1 SEHNR, CDR2 FQNEAQ (reference sequence). Trimming cost V 2 bases and J 8 bases, with 10 bases left between them. This CDR3 has 13 residues. CDR3 nucleotides: TGTGCCAGCAGCTTACCCTCGGGCGATGAGCAGTTCTTC. It codes for CASSLPSGDEQFF.